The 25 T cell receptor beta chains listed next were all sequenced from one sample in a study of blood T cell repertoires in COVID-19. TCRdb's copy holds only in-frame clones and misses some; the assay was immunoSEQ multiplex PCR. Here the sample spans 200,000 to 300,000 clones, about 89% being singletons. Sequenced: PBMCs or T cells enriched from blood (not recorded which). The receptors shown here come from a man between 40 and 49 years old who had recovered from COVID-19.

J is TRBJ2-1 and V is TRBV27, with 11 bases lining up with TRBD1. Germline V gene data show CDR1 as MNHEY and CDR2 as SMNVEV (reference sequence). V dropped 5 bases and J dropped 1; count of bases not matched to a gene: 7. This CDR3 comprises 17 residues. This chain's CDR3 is CASSPWTGGSSYNEQFF. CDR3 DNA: TGTGCCAGCAGTCCATGGACAGGGGGCAGTTCCTACAATGAGCAGTTCTTC.

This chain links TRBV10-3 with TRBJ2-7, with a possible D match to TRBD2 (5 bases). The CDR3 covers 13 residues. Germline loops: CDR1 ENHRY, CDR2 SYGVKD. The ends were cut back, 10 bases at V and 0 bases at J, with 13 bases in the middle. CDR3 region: CANQGSNSYEQYF. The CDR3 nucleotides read TGTGCCAATCAAGGGAGTAACTCCTACGAGCAGTACTTC.

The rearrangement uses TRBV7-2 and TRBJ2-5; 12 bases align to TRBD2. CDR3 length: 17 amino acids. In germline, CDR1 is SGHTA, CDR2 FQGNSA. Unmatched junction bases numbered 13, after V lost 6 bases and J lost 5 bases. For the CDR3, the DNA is TGTGCCAGCAGGGTAGGACTAGCGGGACCGAAGGGGGAGACCCAGTACTTC. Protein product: CASRVGLAGPKGETQYF.

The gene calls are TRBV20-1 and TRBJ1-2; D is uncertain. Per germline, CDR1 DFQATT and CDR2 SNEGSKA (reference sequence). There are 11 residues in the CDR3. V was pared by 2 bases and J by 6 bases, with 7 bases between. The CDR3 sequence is CSARTVHGYTF. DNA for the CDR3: TGCAGTGCTAGAACGGTACATGGCTACACCTTC.

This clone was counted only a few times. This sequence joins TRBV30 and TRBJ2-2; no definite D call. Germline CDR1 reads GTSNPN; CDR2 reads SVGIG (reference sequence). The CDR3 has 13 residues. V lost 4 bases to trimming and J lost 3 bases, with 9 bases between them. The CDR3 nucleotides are TGTGCCTGGACATACAAATACACCGGGGAGCTGTTTTTT. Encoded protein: CAWTYKYTGELFF. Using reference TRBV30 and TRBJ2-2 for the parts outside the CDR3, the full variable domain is SQTIHQWPATLVQPVGSPLSLECTVEGTSNPNLYWYRQAAGRGLQLLFYSVGIGQISSEVPQNLSASRPQDRQFILSSKKLLLSDSGFYLCAWTYKYTGELFFGEGSRLTVL.

DNA for the CDR3: TGTGCCACCAGTGACGTGTCGGGGGAGACCCAGTACTTC. Residues: CATSDVSGETQYF. The chain joins TRBV24-1 to TRBJ2-5, with D possibly matching TRBD2 (5 bases). This CDR3 comprises 13 residues. Germline lookup yields CDR1 KGHDR and CDR2 SFDVKD. V lost 4 bases, J lost 5 bases, and 10 bases lay in between.

The CDR3: CASSFPSYGYTF. CDR3 DNA sequence: TGTGCCAGCAGCTTCCCCAGTTATGGCTACACCTTC. The chain employs TRBV11-2 and TRBJ1-2; D ambiguous. Trimming shortened V by 3 bases and J by 5 bases, and 7 bases separated the two germline ends. CDR1 is SGHAT, CDR2 FQNNGV, per germline. This CDR3 is built from 12 residues.

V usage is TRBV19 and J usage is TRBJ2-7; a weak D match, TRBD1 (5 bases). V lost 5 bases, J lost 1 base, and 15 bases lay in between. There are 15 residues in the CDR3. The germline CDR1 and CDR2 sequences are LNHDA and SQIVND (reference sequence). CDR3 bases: TGTGCCAGTAGTCCCCGGCAGGGTAATTCCTACGAGCAGTACTTC. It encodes CASSPRQGNSYEQYF.

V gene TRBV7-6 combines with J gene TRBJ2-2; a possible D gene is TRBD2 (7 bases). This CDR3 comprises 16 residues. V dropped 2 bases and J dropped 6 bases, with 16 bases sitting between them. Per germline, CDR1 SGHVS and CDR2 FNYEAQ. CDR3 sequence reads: CASSLTFGGLSGELFF. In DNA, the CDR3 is TGTGCCAGCAGCTTAACATTCGGGGGGCTCTCCGGGGAGCTGTTTTTT.

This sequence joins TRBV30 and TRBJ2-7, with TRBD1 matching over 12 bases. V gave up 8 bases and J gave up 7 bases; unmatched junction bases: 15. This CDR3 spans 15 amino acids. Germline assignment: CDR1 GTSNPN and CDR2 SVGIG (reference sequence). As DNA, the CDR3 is TGTGCCCGGACGGCGGGGGACAGGGGGCTAGGTGAGCAGTACTTC. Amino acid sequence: CARTAGDRGLGEQYF.

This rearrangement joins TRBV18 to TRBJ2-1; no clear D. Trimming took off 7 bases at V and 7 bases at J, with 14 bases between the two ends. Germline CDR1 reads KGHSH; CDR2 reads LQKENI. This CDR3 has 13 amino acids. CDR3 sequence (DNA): TGTGCCAGCTTCACCACCAGGAATAATGAGCAGTTCTTC. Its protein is CASFTTRNNEQFF. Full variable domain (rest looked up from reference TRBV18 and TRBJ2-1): NAGVMQNPRHLVRRRGQEARLRCSPMKGHSHVYWYRQLPEEGLKFMVYLQKENIIDESGMPKERFSAEFPKEGPSILRIQQVVRGDSAAYFCASFTTRNNEQFFGPGTRLTVL.

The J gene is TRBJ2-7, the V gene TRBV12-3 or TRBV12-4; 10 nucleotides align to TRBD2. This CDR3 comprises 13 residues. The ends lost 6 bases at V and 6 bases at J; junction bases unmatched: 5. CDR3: CASRQREGREQYF. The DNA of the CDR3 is TGTGCCAGCAGACAGCGGGAGGGCCGCGAGCAGTACTTC.

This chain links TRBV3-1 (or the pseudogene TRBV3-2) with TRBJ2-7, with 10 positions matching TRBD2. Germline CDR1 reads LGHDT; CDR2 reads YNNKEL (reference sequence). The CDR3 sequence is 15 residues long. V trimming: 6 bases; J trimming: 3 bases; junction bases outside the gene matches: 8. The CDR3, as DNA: TGTGCCAGCAGACGGTCTAGCGGGGGAAACTACGAGCAGTACTTC. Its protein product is CASRRSSGGNYEQYF.

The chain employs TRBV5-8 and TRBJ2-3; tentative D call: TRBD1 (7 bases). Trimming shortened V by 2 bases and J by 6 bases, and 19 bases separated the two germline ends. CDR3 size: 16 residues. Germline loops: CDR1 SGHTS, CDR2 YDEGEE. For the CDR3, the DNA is TGTGCCAGCAGCTTTGGTGGAGGGGGCAGGGTGGATACGCAGTATTTT. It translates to CASSFGGGGRVDTQYF.

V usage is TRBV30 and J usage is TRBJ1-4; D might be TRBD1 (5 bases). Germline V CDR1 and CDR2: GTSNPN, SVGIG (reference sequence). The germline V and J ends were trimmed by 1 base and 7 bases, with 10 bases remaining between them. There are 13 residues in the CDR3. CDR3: CAWSAGPGEKLFF. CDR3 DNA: TGTGCCTGGAGTGCAGGGCCGGGTGAAAAACTGTTTTTT.

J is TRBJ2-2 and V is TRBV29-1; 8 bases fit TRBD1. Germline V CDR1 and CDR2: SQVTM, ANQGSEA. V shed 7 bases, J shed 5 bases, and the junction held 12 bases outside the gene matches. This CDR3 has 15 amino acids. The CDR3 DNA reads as TGCAGCGCATCTCCCGGGACAGGAGAAACCGGGGAGCTGTTTTTT. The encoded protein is CSASPGTGETGELFF.

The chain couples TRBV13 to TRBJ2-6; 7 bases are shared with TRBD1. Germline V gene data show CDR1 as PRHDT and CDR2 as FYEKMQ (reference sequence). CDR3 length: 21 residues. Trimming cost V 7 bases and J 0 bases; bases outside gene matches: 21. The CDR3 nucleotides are TGTGCCAGCACCTCCTCAGGGGGAAAGGGATTTTCAGGCTCTGGGGCCAACGTCCTGACTTTC. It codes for CASTSSGGKGFSGSGANVLTF.

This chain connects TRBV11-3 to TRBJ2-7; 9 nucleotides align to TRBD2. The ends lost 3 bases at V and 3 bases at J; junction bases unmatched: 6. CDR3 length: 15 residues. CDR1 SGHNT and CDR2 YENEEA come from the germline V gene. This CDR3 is CASSFGTSSNYEQYF. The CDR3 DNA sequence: TGTGCCAGCAGCTTCGGGACTAGCTCGAACTACGAGCAGTACTTC. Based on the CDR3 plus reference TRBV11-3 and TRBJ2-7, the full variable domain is EAGVVQSPRYKIIEKKQPVAFWCNPISGHNTLYWYLQNLGQGPELLIRYENEEAVDDSQLPKDRFSAERLKGVDSTLKIQPAELGDSAVYLCASSFGTSSNYEQYFGPGTRLTVT.

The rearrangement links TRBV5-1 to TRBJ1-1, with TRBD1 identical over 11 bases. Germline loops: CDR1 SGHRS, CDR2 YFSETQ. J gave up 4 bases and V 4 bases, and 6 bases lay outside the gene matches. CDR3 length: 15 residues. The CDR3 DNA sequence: TGCGCCAGCAGCAGCGGGACAGGGGGTGTCACTGAAGCTTTCTTT. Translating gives CASSSGTGGVTEAFF.

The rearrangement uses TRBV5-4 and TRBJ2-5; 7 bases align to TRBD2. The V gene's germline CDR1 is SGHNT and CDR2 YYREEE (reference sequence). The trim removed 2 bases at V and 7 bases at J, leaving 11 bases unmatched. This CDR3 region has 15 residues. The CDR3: CASSFGVPASGTQYF. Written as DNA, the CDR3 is TGTGCCAGCAGCTTCGGGGTTCCAGCTAGCGGGACCCAGTACTTC.

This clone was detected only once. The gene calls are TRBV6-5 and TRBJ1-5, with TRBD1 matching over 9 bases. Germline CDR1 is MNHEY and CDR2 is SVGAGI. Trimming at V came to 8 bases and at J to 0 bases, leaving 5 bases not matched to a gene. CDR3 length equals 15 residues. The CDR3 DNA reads TGTGCCAGCCTCGGACAGGGGATTAGCAATCAGCCCCAGCATTTT. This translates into CASLGQGISNQPQHF.

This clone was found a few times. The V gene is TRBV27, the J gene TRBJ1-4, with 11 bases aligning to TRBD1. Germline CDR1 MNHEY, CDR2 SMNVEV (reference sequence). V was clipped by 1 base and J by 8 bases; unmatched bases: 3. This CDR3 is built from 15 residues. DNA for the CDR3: TGTGCCAGCAGTTTATGGACAGGGGGCAGGGAAAAACTGTTTTTT. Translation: CASSLWTGGREKLFF.

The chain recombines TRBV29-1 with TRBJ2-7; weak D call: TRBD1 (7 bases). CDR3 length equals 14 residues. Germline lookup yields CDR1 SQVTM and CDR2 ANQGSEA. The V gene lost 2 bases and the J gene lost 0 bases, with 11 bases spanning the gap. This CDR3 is CSVEFQGGSYEQYF. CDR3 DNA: TGCAGCGTTGAATTTCAGGGGGGCTCCTACGAGCAGTACTTC.

As DNA, the CDR3 is TGCGCCAGCAGTTCAGGGGCGACCTCCTACGAGCAGTACTTC. Translating it yields CASSSGATSYEQYF. This chain uses TRBV5-1 with TRBJ2-7; possible D gene TRBD1, 6 bases. Germline CDR1 is SGHRS and CDR2 is YFSETQ. Trimming removed 5 bases at V and 0 bases at J, with 12 bases between. The CDR3 has 14 residues.

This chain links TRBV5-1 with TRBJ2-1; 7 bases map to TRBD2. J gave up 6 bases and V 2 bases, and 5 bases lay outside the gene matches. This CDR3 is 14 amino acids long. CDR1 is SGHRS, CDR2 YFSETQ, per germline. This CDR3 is CASSLVWGGNEQFF. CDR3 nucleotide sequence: TGCGCCAGCAGCTTAGTTTGGGGGGGCAATGAGCAGTTCTTC.